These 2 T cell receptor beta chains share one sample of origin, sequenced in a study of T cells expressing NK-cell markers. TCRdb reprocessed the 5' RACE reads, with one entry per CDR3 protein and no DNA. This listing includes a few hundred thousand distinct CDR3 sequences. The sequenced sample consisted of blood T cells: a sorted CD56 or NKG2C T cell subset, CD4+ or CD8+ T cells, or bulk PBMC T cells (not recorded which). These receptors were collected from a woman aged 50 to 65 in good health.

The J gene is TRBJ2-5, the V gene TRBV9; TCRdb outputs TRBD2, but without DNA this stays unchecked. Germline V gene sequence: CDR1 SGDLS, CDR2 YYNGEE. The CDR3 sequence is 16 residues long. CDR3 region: CASSIGTSNKGETQYF. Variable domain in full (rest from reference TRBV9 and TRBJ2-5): DSGVTQTPKHLITATGQRVTLRCSPRSGDLSVYWYQQSLDQGLQFLIQYYNGEERAKGNILERFSAQQFPDLHSELNLSSLELGDSALYFCASSIGTSNKGETQYFGPGTRLLVL.

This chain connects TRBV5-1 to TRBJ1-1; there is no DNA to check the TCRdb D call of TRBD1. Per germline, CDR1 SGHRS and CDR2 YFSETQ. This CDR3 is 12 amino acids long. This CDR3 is CASSLGQGEAFF.